Each of the 24 T cell receptor beta chains below was sequenced from the same sample in a study of blood T cells in healthy people across ages. The authors ran a second PCR of roughly 6 to 11 cycles using a sample-barcoded 5' primer and a J-beta primer mix. TCRdb reprocessed the 5' RACE reads with MiXCR, giving one entry per CDR3 protein. Among roughly 1.7 million distinct CDR3 sequences listed, around 35% were seen once. Material: blood. Source of these receptors: a woman in her twenties or thirties in good health.

This clonotype was observed a handful of times. This chain connects TRBV27 to TRBJ2-7, with 10 bases identical to TRBD2. After removal of 2 bases from V and 5 bases from J, the junction contained 6 bases not matched to a gene. Per germline, CDR1 MNHEY and CDR2 SMNVEV (reference sequence). The CDR3 length is 15 residues. The CDR3 here is CASSLRLAGVDEQYF. The CDR3 DNA sequence: TGTGCCAGCAGTTTACGTCTAGCGGGAGTGGACGAGCAGTACTTC.

This chain links TRBV6-2 or TRBV6-3 with TRBJ1-1, with D possibly matching TRBD1 (6 bases). The V end was cut by 7 bases, the J end by 5 bases, with 14 bases between. The CDR3 is 13 residues long. CDR1 MNHEY and CDR2 SVGEGT come from the germline V gene. The CDR3 here is CASNGGRGTEAFF. The DNA for the CDR3 is TGTGCCAGCAATGGGGGGCGCGGGACTGAAGCTTTCTTT.

The chain joins TRBV20-1 to TRBJ2-4, with 10 bases identical to TRBD2. The CDR3 sequence is 18 residues long. Germline V gene lookup returns CDR1 DFQATT and CDR2 SNEGSKA (reference sequence). V dropped 6 bases and J dropped 0; count of bases not matched to a gene: 14. The CDR3 sequence: CSAEPTSGTTLAKNIQYF. The DNA for the CDR3 is TGCAGTGCCGAGCCTACTAGCGGGACTACCCTAGCCAAAAACATTCAGTACTTC.

This chain links TRBV10-2 with TRBJ1-5, with 9 nucleotides matching TRBD1. V lost 4 bases to trimming and J lost 6 bases; unmatched junction nucleotides: 4. The germline CDR1 and CDR2 sequences are WSHSY and SAAADI. This CDR3 is built from 14 residues. CDR3 residues: CASSGDRVSQPQHF. The CDR3 DNA sequence: TGCGCCAGCAGTGGGGACAGGGTGAGTCAGCCCCAGCATTTT.

This clonotype has only a few counts. The genes are TRBV12-3 or TRBV12-4 and TRBJ1-6; 11 positions agree with TRBD1. Trimming took 6 bases from V and 1 from J; bases not matched to a gene: 8. The CDR3 is made up of 18 amino acids. The CDR3 loop is CASSYGQGARSYNSPLHF. The CDR3 DNA reads TGTGCCAGCAGCTACGGACAGGGGGCGCGATCCTATAATTCACCCCTCCACTTT.

On this clonotype itself: A much more abundant neighbour one base away suggests this may be a read error. The CDR3 ends on some other residue instead of the conserved phenylalanine or tryptophan, so this is likely a read error. The chain is built from TRBV7-2 and TRBJ2-3; possible D gene TRBD2, 5 bases. CDR3 length equals 15 residues. Per the germline V gene, CDR1 is SGHTA and CDR2 is FQGNSA. Trimming pared 5 bases from V and 2 bases from J, leaving 14 bases between. As DNA, the CDR3 is TGTGCCAGCAGCCTTAGTCGGGGTTTCACAGATACGCAGTATTGT. Protein sequence: CASSLSRGFTDTQYC.

J is TRBJ2-7 and V is TRBV14; 8 nucleotides agree with TRBD2. Germline lookup yields CDR1 SGHDN and CDR2 FVKESK. J was trimmed by 6 bases and V by 2 bases; bases with no gene match: 21. This CDR3 comprises 19 residues. This CDR3 is CASSQMGTGGWREDFEQYF. The CDR3 nucleotides read TGTGCCAGCAGCCAAATGGGGACCGGGGGTTGGCGGGAGGACTTCGAGCAGTACTTC.

This clonotype was detected a few times. This chain uses TRBV5-1 with TRBJ2-3; tentative D call: TRBD1 (5 bases). CDR3 length equals 15 residues. Germline V CDR1 and CDR2: SGHRS, YFSETQ. Trimming stripped 1 base from V and 4 bases from J, with 13 bases between. The DNA of the CDR3 is TGCGCCAGCAGCTTGCCCCCCCAGGGCGCAGATACGCAGTATTTT. Translation: CASSLPPQGADTQYF.

In this sample, this clonotype turned up a few times. This chain joins TRBV7-2 and TRBJ2-5, with 8 bases aligning to TRBD2. The V gene end was trimmed by 4 bases and the J gene end by 7 bases; junction bases not matched to a gene: 5. The CDR3 contains 13 residues. CDR1 and CDR2 from the germline V gene are SGHTA and FQGNSA. CDR3 in amino acids: CASSSGTRGTQYF. Written as DNA, the CDR3 is TGTGCCAGCAGCTCCGGGACTAGAGGGACCCAGTACTTC.

The CDR3 loop reads CASSFAGINYKQYF. The CDR3 region has the DNA TGTGCCAGCAGTTTTGCCGGTATCAACTACAAGCAGTACTTC. The chain couples TRBV28 to TRBJ2-4; D unresolved. The germline CDR1 and CDR2 sequences are MDHEN and SYDVKM. This CDR3 region has 14 residues. V was clipped by 3 bases and J by 13 bases, with 19 bases between them.

The chain links TRBV10-2 to TRBJ1-2, with no clear D. Germline V gene data show CDR1 as WSHSY and CDR2 as SAAADI. V dropped 8 bases and J dropped 0 bases, with 13 bases sitting between them. The length of the CDR3 is 14 residues. In nucleotides, the CDR3 is TGCGCCAGCCGGAGTACTAAATCTAACTATGGCTACACCTTC. Its protein is CASRSTKSNYGYTF.

This clonotype occurred a few times. V is TRBV2 and J is TRBJ2-5, with 7 positions matching TRBD1. From germline, CDR1 is SNHLY and CDR2 FYNNEI. The CDR3 runs 14 residues. J lost 13 bases, V lost 4 bases, and 15 bases had no gene match. CDR3 sequence reads: CASSASRDSSFLYF. The CDR3 DNA follows: TGTGCCAGCAGTGCTTCCCGGGACAGCAGTTTTCTGTACTTC.

The rearrangement links TRBV20-1 to TRBJ2-7; 8 bases are a match to TRBD2. The CDR3 has 19 amino acids. From germline, CDR1 is DFQATT and CDR2 SNEGSKA (reference sequence). Losses at the gene ends were 2 bases for V and 2 bases for J; bases not matched to a gene: 20. CDR3 nucleotide sequence: TGCAGTGCTAGAAGAACCGGAGCGGGAGTAGTTCGGAGCGCCTACGAGCAGTACTTC. Translating gives CSARRTGAGVVRSAYEQYF.

The gene calls are TRBV2 and TRBJ2-1, with 10 bases identical to TRBD2. The ends lost 0 bases at V and 9 bases at J; junction bases unmatched: 2. This CDR3 contains 14 residues. The V gene's germline CDR1 is SNHLY and CDR2 FYNNEI. The CDR3 DNA is TGTGCCAGCAGTGAAGCGGGACTAGCGAGTGAGCAGTTCTTC. Its protein is CASSEAGLASEQFF.

This clonotype was seen a few times. The gene calls are TRBV12-5 and TRBJ2-3; 7 positions agree with TRBD1. CDR1 and CDR2 (germline): LGHNT, FRNRAP. J was trimmed by 6 bases and V by 3 bases; bases with no gene match: 6. The CDR3 runs to 14 residues. The CDR3 nucleotides are TGTGCTAGTGGTTTAGGGACAGACCCCGATACGCAGTATTTT. It is translated as CASGLGTDPDTQYF.

The chain has TRBV4-2 and TRBJ1-2, with D perhaps matching TRBD1 (6 bases). Germline V CDR1 and CDR2: LGHNA, YNFKEQ. V was cut by 4 bases and J by 11 bases, with 23 bases left in between. The CDR3 runs to 15 residues. The CDR3 region has the DNA TGTGCCAGCAGCCGAACCGAGAGGGACACCGCTGATTACACCTTC. It specifies CASSRTERDTADYTF.

This clonotype was detected only a few times. This chain links TRBV5-1 with TRBJ2-5; 10 nucleotides agree with TRBD2. The V and J ends lost 0 bases and 4 bases, in that order; junction bases with no gene match: 6. Germline assignment: CDR1 SGHRS and CDR2 YFSETQ. The CDR3 is 16 residues long. The CDR3 DNA is TGCGCCAGCAGCTTGGCGGGCCCTAGCGGGGGAGAGACCCAGTACTTC. The encoded protein is CASSLAGPSGGETQYF.

This clonotype was observed a handful of times. The V gene is TRBV27, the J gene TRBJ2-7; 13 bases line up with TRBD2. CDR3 length: 14 amino acids. Germline CDR1 and CDR2: MNHEY and SMNVEV (reference sequence). After removal of 8 bases from V and 2 bases from J, the junction contained 3 bases not matched to a gene. In nucleotides, the CDR3 is TGTGCCAGCGGGACTAGCGGGATAGCCTACGAGCAGTACTTC. Encoded protein: CASGTSGIAYEQYF.

This clonotype appeared a few times. CDR3 DNA: TGCAGTGCCACCGGGAGGGCCTTGGGGTGGGAGCAGTACTTC. Translated, it gives CSATGRALGWEQYF. This chain joins TRBV20-1 and TRBJ2-7; 8 bases map to TRBD2. CDR3 length: 14 residues. The V gene end was trimmed by 6 bases and the J gene end by 7 bases; junction bases not matched to a gene: 14. Germline CDR1 DFQATT, CDR2 SNEGSKA (reference sequence).

This clonotype was recorded a few times. The genes are TRBV29-1 and TRBJ2-2; D may be TRBD2 (5 bases). The CDR3 has 14 amino acids. The ends were cut back, 6 bases at V and 2 bases at J, with 13 bases in the middle. Germline CDR1 and CDR2: SQVTM and ANQGSEA. The CDR3 reads CSVEIWTNTGELFF. The CDR3 bases are TGCAGCGTCGAAATTTGGACTAACACCGGGGAGCTGTTTTTT.

This chain uses TRBV7-9 with TRBJ2-5; the D call may be TRBD1 or TRBD2 (5 bases each). The CDR3 totals 14 residues. Looked up from germline, CDR1 is SEHNR and CDR2 is FQNEAQ (reference sequence). Trimming shortened V by 7 bases and J by 5 bases, and 17 bases separated the two germline ends. Here the CDR3 DNA reads TGTGCCAGCACCAAGGCAGGCTGGGGGGAGACCCAGTACTTC. The encoded protein is CASTKAGWGETQYF.

The count of this clonotype is one. Here the CDR3 DNA reads TGTGCCACCAGCCAGTCGGGAGGGGCCTATGGCTACACCTTC. This codes for CATSQSGGAYGYTF. J is TRBJ1-2 and V is TRBV15; a possible D gene is TRBD1 (5 bases). The germline V gene has CDR1 LNHNV and CDR2 YYDKDF (reference sequence). CDR3 length equals 14 residues. Trimming stripped 5 bases from V and 4 bases from J, with 14 bases between.

This clonotype was seen only a few times. The chain is built from TRBV9 and TRBJ2-6; 7 nucleotides match TRBD2. The junction had 7 bases not matched to a gene; V was cut back by 2 bases and J by 2 bases. The CDR3 is 17 residues long. Germline V gives CDR1 SGDLS, CDR2 YYNGEE. As DNA, the CDR3 is TGTGCCAGCAGCGTCGGGGGGTTCGACGCTGGGGCCAACGTCCTGACTTTC. This gives the protein CASSVGGFDAGANVLTF.

In this sample, this clonotype turned up a few times. The chain recombines TRBV2 with TRBJ2-3; D unresolved. CDR1 and CDR2 (germline): SNHLY, FYNNEI. The V end lost 2 bases, the J end lost 5 bases, and 5 bases lay between the germline ends. This CDR3 has 12 amino acids. CDR3 loop: CASSETVDTQYF. The CDR3 DNA follows: TGTGCCAGCAGTGAAACGGTAGATACGCAGTATTTT. Full variable domain (rest looked up from reference TRBV2 and TRBJ2-3): EPEVTQTPSHQVTQMGQEVILRCVPISNHLYFYWYRQILGQKVEFLVSFYNNEISEKSEIFDDQFSVERPDGSNFTLKIRSTKLEDSAMYFCASSETVDTQYFGPGTRLTVL.